This T cell receptor beta chain was documented in a study of regulatory T cells in long-lasting Graves disease. HTBI primers from iRepertoire and Arm-PCR of CDR3 regions yielded the TCR beta libraries. Each CDR3 protein is one row after TCRdb ran MiXCR on the multiplex PCR reads. The sample consists of around 500,000 distinct CDR3 sequences, roughly 12% of them appearing once. The CDR3 loop spans 13 amino acids. The V end was cut by 6 bases, the J end by 11 bases, with 17 bases between. Germline V gives CDR1 SGHTA, CDR2 FQGNSA. Time point given: newly diagnosed GD, antithyroid drugs for less than 3 months. Generation of the TCR library employed RNA extracted from PBMCs. The sample holds many counts of this clonotype. These records were also assigned to another study, of T cells in Graves' hyperthyroidism and ophthalmopathy. That study reports: Hyperthyroidism, newly diagnosed and lasting under 2 months, affected patients aged 18 to 65. HTBI primers were employed in a first-round RT-PCR of the TCR CDR3.

The receptor comes from a man aged 30 to 39 with Graves disease. The chain has TRBV7-2 and TRBJ1-5; weak D call: TRBD1 (6 bases). Specimen: peripheral blood mononuclear cells (PBMCs), collected at new diagnosis, from a patient treated with antithyroid drugs. CDR3 in amino acids: CASRPAYRVAQHF. The CDR3 region has the DNA TGTGCCAGCAGGCCAGCCTACAGGGTCGCCCAGCATTTT.